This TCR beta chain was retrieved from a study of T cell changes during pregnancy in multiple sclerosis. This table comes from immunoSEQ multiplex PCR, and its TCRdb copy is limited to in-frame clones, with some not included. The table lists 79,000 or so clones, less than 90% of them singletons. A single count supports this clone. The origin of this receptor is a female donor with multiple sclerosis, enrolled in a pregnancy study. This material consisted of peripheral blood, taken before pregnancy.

The DNA of the CDR3 is TGTGCCAGCTCACCAGTAGTGACTGAAGCTTTCTTT. Its protein is CASSPVVTEAFF. The rearrangement links TRBV18 to TRBJ1-1; D remains unclear. The V gene lost 2 bases and the J gene lost 5 bases, with 6 bases spanning the gap. This CDR3 has 12 amino acids. The V gene's germline CDR1 is KGHSH and CDR2 LQKENI.